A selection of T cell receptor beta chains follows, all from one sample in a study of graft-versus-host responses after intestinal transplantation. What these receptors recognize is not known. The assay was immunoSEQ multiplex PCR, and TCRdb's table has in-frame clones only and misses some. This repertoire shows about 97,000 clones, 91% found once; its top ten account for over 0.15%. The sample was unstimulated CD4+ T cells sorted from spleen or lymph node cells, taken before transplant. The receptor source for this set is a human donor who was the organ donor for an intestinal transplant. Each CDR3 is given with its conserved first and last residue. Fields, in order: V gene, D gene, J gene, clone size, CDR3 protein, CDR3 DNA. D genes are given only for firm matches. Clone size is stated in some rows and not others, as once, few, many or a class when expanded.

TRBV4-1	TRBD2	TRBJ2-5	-	CASSLGLAGAETQYF	TGCGCCAGCAGCCTCGGACTAGCGGGTGCAGAGACCCAGTACTTC
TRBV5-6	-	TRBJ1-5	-	CASSFGAGSAANQPQHF	TGTGCCAGCAGCTTCGGGGCGGGATCTGCGGCCAATCAGCCCCAGCATTTT
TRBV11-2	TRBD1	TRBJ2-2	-	CASSRDRDRELFF	TGTGCCAGCAGCCGGGACAGAGATCGGGAGCTGTTTTTT
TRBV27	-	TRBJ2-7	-	CASSYTTTSYEQYF	TGTGCCAGCAGTTATACCACGACTAGCTACGAGCAGTACTTC
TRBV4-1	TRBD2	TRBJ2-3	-	CASSQDRRLAGDRDTQYF	TGCGCCAGCAGCCAAGATAGAAGGCTAGCGGGGGATAGGGATACGCAGTATTTT
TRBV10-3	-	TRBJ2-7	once	CAISAGLNSYEQYF	TGTGCCATCAGCGCCGGACTGAACTCCTACGAGCAGTACTTC
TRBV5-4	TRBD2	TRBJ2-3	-	CASSLGLAGGPGTDTQYF	TGTGCCAGCAGCTTGGGACTAGCGGGGGGGCCCGGCACAGATACGCAGTATTTT
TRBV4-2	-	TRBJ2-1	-	CASSQRGGESSYNEQFF	TGTGCCAGCAGCCAAAGGGGCGGGGAGAGCTCCTACAATGAGCAGTTCTTC
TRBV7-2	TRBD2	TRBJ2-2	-	CASSLSGGIAGELFF	TGTGCCAGCAGCTTATCCGGGGGGATCGCCGGGGAGCTGTTTTTT
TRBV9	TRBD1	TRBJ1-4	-	CASSVDPTGINEKLFF	TGTGCCAGCAGCGTAGACCCGACAGGGATAAATGAAAAACTGTTTTTT
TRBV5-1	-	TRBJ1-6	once	CASSLIGDNSPLHF	TGCGCCAGCAGCTTGATAGGGGATAATTCACCCCTCCACTTT
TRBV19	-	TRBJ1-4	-	CASSIDLLPPGGANLFF	TGTGCCAGTAGTATAGATCTTCTCCCCCCTGGGGGCGCGAATCTGTTTTTT
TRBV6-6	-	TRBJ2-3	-	CASKKVLRRYTDTQYF	TGTGCCAGCAAAAAGGTGTTGAGGCGGTACACAGATACGCAGTATTTT
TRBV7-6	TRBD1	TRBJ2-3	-	CASSWDRGADTQYF	TGTGCCAGCAGCTGGGACAGGGGGGCAGATACGCAGTATTTT
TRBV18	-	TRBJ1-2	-	CASSPPAQGIYGYTF	TGTGCCAGCTCACCCCCCGCACAGGGAATATATGGCTACACCTTC
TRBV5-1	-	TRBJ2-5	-	CASSPHTPETQYF	TGCGCCAGCAGCCCCCACACCCCGGAGACCCAGTACTTC
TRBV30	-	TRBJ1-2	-	CACRGRVQNNYGYTF	TGTGCCTGTCGCGGGCGGGTACAGAATAACTATGGCTACACCTTC
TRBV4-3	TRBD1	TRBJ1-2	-	CASSLDRGDYGYTF	TGCGCCAGCAGCCTAGACAGGGGGGACTATGGCTACACCTTC
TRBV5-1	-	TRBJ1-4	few	CASSFVGAATNEKLFF	TGCGCCAGCAGCTTTGTGGGCGCCGCAACTAATGAAAAACTGTTTTTT
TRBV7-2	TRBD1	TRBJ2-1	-	CASSARQGHFYNEQFF	TGTGCCAGCAGCGCCCGACAGGGGCACTTTTACAATGAGCAGTTCTTC
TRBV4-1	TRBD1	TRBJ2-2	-	CASSQVQQGAGELFF	TGCGCCAGCAGCCAAGTTCAACAGGGGGCCGGGGAGCTGTTTTTT
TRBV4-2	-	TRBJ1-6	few	CASSHPKGASSYNSPLHF	TGTGCCAGCAGCCATCCTAAGGGAGCTAGCTCCTATAATTCACCCCTCCACTTT
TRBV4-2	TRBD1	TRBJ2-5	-	CASSRTGLMETQYF	TGTGCCAGCAGCCGGACAGGACTTATGGAGACCCAGTACTTC
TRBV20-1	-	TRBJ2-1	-	CSASYSEQFF	TGCAGTGCTAGCTACAGTGAGCAGTTCTTC
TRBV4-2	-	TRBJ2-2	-	CASSPAVPGTGELFF	TGTGCCAGCAGCCCAGCGGTCCCGGGTACCGGGGAGCTGTTTTTT
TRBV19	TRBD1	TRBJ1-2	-	CASSIQGAQGYTF	TGTGCCAGTAGTATTCAGGGGGCGCAGGGCTACACCTTC
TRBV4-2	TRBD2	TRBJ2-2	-	CASSHLGTTNTGELFF	TGTGCCAGCAGCCACCTCGGGACTACGAACACCGGGGAGCTGTTTTTT
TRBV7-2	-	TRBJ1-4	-	CASSRSQATNEKLFF	TGTGCCAGCAGCCGGTCCCAGGCAACTAATGAAAAACTGTTTTTT
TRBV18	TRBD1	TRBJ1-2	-	CASSPSEPTGWGGYTF	TGTGCCAGCTCACCGAGTGAACCGACAGGGTGGGGTGGCTACACCTTC
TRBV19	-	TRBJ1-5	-	CASRATAYSNQPQHF	TGTGCCAGTAGGGCGACAGCTTATAGCAATCAGCCCCAGCATTTT
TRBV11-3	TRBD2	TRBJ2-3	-	CASSLGPSGFTDTQYF	TGTGCCAGCAGCTTAGGCCCTAGCGGCTTCACAGATACGCAGTATTTT
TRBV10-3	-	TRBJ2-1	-	CAIRRGQATGGYNEQFF	TGTGCCATCAGGCGAGGGCAGGCCACTGGTGGCTACAATGAGCAGTTCTTC
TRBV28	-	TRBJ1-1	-	CASSPPPPGDPEAFF	TGTGCCAGCAGTCCCCCTCCTCCGGGGGACCCTGAAGCTTTCTTT
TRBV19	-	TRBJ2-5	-	CASRGAGETQYF	TGTGCCAGTAGGGGGGCTGGGGAGACCCAGTACTTC
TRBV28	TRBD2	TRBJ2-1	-	CASSLWSSGSYNEQFF	TGTGCCAGCAGTTTATGGTCTAGCGGCTCCTACAATGAGCAGTTCTTC